The present TCR beta chain was sequenced within a study of OX40 agonist ivuxolimab in advanced cancers. TCRdb's table, derived via immunoSEQ multiplex PCR, lists solely in-frame clones and lacks some. The sample gives 75,000 to 100,000 clones, more than 85% of which show up once; roughly 0.31% is in the top ten. The receptor was isolated from an adult with an advanced solid tumor such as melanoma, head and neck, liver or kidney cancer. The sample here was CD4+ or CD8+ T cells sorted from blood, taken in a trial of the OX40 agonist ivuxolimab.

CDR3 sequence reads: CASSLQAGGTDTQYF. The CDR3 coding sequence is TGTGCCAGCAGCTTACAAGCGGGAGGCACAGATACGCAGTATTTT. The chain links TRBV7-9 to TRBJ2-3, with 8 bases fitting TRBD2. The CDR3 has 15 amino acids. CDR1 and CDR2 from the germline V gene are SEHNR and FQNEAQ (reference sequence). The V gene end was trimmed by 2 bases and the J gene end by 1 base; junction bases not matched to a gene: 2.